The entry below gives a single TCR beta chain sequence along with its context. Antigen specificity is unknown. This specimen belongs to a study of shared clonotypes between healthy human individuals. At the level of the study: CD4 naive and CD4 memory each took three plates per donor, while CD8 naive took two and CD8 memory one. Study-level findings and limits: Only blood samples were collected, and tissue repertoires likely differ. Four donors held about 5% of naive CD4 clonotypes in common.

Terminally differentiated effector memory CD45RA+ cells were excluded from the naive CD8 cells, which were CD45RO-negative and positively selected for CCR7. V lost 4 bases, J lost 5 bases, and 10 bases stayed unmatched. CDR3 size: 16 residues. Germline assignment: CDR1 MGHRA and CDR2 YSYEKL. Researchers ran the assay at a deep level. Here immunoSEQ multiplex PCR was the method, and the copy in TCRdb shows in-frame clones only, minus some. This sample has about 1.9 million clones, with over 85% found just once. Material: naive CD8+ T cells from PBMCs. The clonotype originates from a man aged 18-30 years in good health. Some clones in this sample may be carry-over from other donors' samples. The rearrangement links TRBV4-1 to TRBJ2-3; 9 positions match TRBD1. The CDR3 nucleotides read TGCGCCAGCAGCCTTGGACAGGGGTTTCTTTTAGATACGCAGTATTTT. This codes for CASSLGQGFLLDTQYF.